This is a list of T cell receptor beta chains from one sample in a study of PD-1 blockade in classical Hodgkin lymphoma. Libraries were prepared by immunoSEQ multiplex PCR; TCRdb keeps only in-frame clonotypes and omits some of them. The data show under 70,000 clones, 71% seen once. Specimen: peripheral blood mononuclear cells (PBMCs), collected before the second cycle of nivolumab. Receptors originate from a human donor with classical Hodgkin lymphoma. Each CDR3 is given without its conserved first and last residue. Fields, in order: J gene, V gene, CDR3 protein.

TRBJ2-1 | TRBV4-1 | ASSQDGQRFNEQF
TRBJ1-4 | TRBV28 | ASTPYRQGGEKLF
TRBJ2-5 | TRBV30 | AWDRGGQTQY
TRBJ1-2 | TRBV7-9 | ASSLAGRDGYT
TRBJ2-3 | TRBV6-1 | ASNPSGGDTQY
TRBJ1-1 | TRBV30 | AWSVLGGAF
TRBJ1-1 | TRBV19 | ASRSHLGQGARAF
TRBJ1-1 | TRBV5-1 | ASSLNAGTGNTEAF
TRBJ2-7 | TRBV4-2 | ASSQSREVDYEQY
TRBJ1-1 | TRBV6-5 | ASSRDRVNTEAF
TRBJ2-2 | TRBV6-5 | ASSYDAVTGELF
TRBJ2-3 | TRBV2 | ASTAGAGGGTDTQY
TRBJ2-3 | TRBV6-1 | ASSESISTDTQY
TRBJ2-2 | TRBV7-6 | ASSFSGGGTGELF
TRBJ2-3 | TRBV6-1 | ASSEATSGTSTDTQY
TRBJ2-3 | TRBV5-1 | ASSLEGRSADTQY
TRBJ2-1 | TRBV7-9 | ASSLAGTAKTYNEQF